This T cell receptor (beta chain) was recovered during a study of blood T cell repertoires in COVID-19. Sequencing used immunoSEQ multiplex PCR; TCRdb keeps in-frame clones, though not all of them. The sample carries some 22,000 clones, about 80% recorded once. The sequence was collected from a man in his 70s with acute or convalescent COVID-19. The specimen sequenced was peripheral blood.

The CDR3 DNA reads as TGTGCCAGTAGTCCGGACAGCCAGGCCCTCCACTTT. Translation: CASSPDSQALHF. V usage is TRBV19 and J usage is TRBJ1-6; possible D gene TRBD1, 6 bases. The CDR3 is 12 amino acids. The V end lost 5 bases, the J end lost 14 bases, and 13 bases lay between the germline ends. Germline V lookup: CDR1 LNHDA, CDR2 SQIVND (reference sequence). Full variable domain (remainder filled in from reference TRBV19 and TRBJ1-6): DGGITQSPKYLFRKEGQNVTLSCEQNLNHDAMYWYRQDPGQGLRLIYYSQIVNDFQKGDIAEGYSVSREKKESFPLTVTSAQKNPTAFYLCASSPDSQALHFGNGTRLTVT.